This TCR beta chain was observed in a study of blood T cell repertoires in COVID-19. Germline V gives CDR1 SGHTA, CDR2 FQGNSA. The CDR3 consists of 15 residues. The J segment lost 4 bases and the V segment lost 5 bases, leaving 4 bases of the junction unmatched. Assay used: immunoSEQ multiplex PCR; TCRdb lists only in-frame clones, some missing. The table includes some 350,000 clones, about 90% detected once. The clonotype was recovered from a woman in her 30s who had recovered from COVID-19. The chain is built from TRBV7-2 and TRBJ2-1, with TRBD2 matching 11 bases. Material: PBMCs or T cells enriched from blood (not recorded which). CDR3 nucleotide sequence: TGTGCCAGCAGCAAGGGACTAGCGGCTTACAATGAGCAGTTCTTC. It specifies CASSKGLAAYNEQFF.